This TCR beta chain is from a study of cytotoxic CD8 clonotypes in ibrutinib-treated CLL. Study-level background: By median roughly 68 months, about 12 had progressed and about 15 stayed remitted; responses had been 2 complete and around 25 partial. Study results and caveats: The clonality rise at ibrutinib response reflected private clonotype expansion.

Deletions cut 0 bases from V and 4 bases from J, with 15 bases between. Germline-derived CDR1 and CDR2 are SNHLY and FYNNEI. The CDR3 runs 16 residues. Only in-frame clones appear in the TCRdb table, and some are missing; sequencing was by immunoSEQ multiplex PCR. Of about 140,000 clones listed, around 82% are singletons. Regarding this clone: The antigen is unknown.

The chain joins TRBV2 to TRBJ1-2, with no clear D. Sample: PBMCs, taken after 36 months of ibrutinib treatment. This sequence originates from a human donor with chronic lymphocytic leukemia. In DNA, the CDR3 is TGTGCCAGCAGTGAAGCGACGATTCGCCCCCCCTATGGCTACACCTTC. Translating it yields CASSEATIRPPYGYTF.